A single sample gave rise to the 20 T cell receptor beta chains below, sequenced in a study of T cells in Graves' hyperthyroidism and ophthalmopathy. Using RNA transcripts as the source, TCR beta CDR3 regions were amplified. The HTBI set primed first-round TCR CDR3 RT-PCR. TCRdb re-called the multiplex PCR reads with MiXCR, one entry per CDR3 protein. The sample records 500,000 to 750,000 distinct CDR3 sequences, around a sixth being singletons. Sequencing was carried out using blood. Every receptor here comes from a woman aged 25 to 39 with Graves' hyperthyroidism.

In its sample, this clonotype was seen many times. The rearrangement links TRBV12-3 or TRBV12-4 to TRBJ2-1; 8 positions match TRBD1. This CDR3 is built from 15 residues. Germline trimming cut 4 bases from V and 4 bases from J; bases unmatched to any gene: 6. The CDR3 sequence: CASSWGQASYNEQFF. The CDR3 coding sequence is TGTGCCAGCAGTTGGGGACAGGCAAGTTACAATGAGCAGTTCTTC.

This clonotype was found many times. This rearrangement joins TRBV30 to TRBJ2-3; 10 bases line up with TRBD2. This CDR3 is built from 15 residues. Germline loops: CDR1 GTSNPN, CDR2 SVGIG (reference sequence). With 4 bases clipped from V and 10 bases from J, the junction kept 14 bases outside the gene matches. The CDR3 sequence: CAWIRGTSAPRAQYF. The CDR3 region has the DNA TGTGCCTGGATTCGGGGGACTAGCGCTCCTAGGGCGCAGTATTTT. The full variable domain, rest sourced from reference TRBV30 and TRBJ2-3, is SQTIHQWPATLVQPVGSPLSLECTVEGTSNPNLYWYRQAAGRGLQLLFYSVGIGQISSEVPQNLSASRPQDRQFILSSKKLLLSDSGFYLCAWIRGTSAPRAQYFGPGTRLTVL.

This chain joins TRBV28 and TRBJ1-2; 8 nucleotides align to TRBD1. The CDR3 sequence is 15 residues long. Trimming removed 2 bases from V and 8 bases from J; junction bases left unmatched: 10. CDR1 is MDHEN, CDR2 SYDVKM, per germline. CDR3: CASSLRDRPSNGYTF. As DNA, the CDR3 is TGTGCCAGCAGTTTAAGGGACAGGCCTTCTAACGGCTACACCTTC.

The chain couples TRBV7-6 to TRBJ2-7; maybe TRBD1 (6 bases). The CDR3 extends over 15 amino acids. Trimming took 3 bases from V and 2 from J, leaving 14 bases between them. CDR1 is SGHVS and CDR2 is FNYEAQ in the germline V gene. The CDR3 nucleotides are TGTGCCAGCAGCTTGTCACCAGGGGTTACCTACGAGCAGTACTTC. As protein: CASSLSPGVTYEQYF.

The rearrangement uses TRBV12-3 or TRBV12-4 and TRBJ2-7, with D possibly TRBD2 on 6 matching bases. The CDR3 length is 16 residues. The V end was cut by 5 bases, the J end by 4 bases, with 21 bases between. The CDR3 sequence: CASSPHPGVRLYEQYF. The CDR3 coding sequence is TGTGCCAGCAGTCCTCACCCGGGGGTCAGACTGTACGAGCAGTACTTC.

This chain uses TRBV7-2 with TRBJ2-5, with 7 positions matching TRBD2. Germline CDR1 and CDR2: SGHTA and FQGNSA. The CDR3 consists of 14 residues. The trim removed 3 bases at V and 1 base at J, leaving 2 bases unmatched. The CDR3 here is CASSLGGTQETQYF. Here the CDR3 DNA reads TGTGCCAGCAGCTTGGGGGGGACCCAAGAGACCCAGTACTTC. The full variable domain, rest sourced from reference TRBV7-2 and TRBJ2-5, is GAGVSQSPSNKVTEKGKDVELRCDPISGHTALYWYRQSLGQGLEFLIYFQGNSAPDKSGLPSDRFSAERTGGSVSTLTIQRTQQEDSAVYLCASSLGGTQETQYFGPGTRLLVL.

V usage is TRBV7-2 and J usage is TRBJ2-2, with a possible D match to TRBD2 (5 bases). From germline, CDR1 is SGHTA and CDR2 FQGNSA. V shed 3 bases and J shed 7 bases, with 12 bases lying between them. This CDR3 contains 14 residues. CDR3 nucleotides: TGTGCCAGCAGCTTCGTGGGAGATAACGGGGAGCTGTTTTTT. Amino acids: CASSFVGDNGELFF.

The chain is built from TRBV29-1 and TRBJ2-5; a possible D gene is TRBD2 (6 bases). The germline V gene has CDR1 SQVTM and CDR2 ANQGSEA. The CDR3 covers 14 residues. V lost 3 bases and J lost 6, with 17 bases in between. The DNA for the CDR3 is TGCAGCGTTGATCCTGGTTACGGAGGGAAGACCCAGTACTTC. This gives the protein CSVDPGYGGKTQYF. Together with reference TRBV29-1 and TRBJ2-5, the CDR3 gives the full variable domain: SAVISQKPSRDICQRGTSLTIQCQVDSQVTMMFWYRQQPGQSLTLIATANQGSEATYESGFVIDKFPISRPNLTFSTLTVSNMSPEDSSIYLCSVDPGYGGKTQYFGPGTRLLVL.

This clonotype was detected many times. This chain joins TRBV9 and TRBJ1-5; D perhaps matches TRBD1 (5 bases). This CDR3 is 15 amino acids long. V dropped 0 bases and J dropped 0 bases, with 7 bases sitting between them. The germline CDR1 and CDR2 sequences are SGDLS and YYNGEE. CDR3 residues: CASSVGGDSNQPQHF. CDR3 bases: TGTGCCAGCAGCGTAGGGGGGGATAGCAATCAGCCCCAGCATTTT.

This clonotype was detected a few times. The rearrangement links TRBV30 to TRBJ2-2, with D possibly matching TRBD1 (5 bases). The CDR3 loop spans 15 amino acids. Trimming pared 0 bases from V and 6 bases from J, leaving 14 bases between. Germline-derived CDR1 and CDR2 are GTSNPN and SVGIG (reference sequence). Here the CDR3 reads CAWSVWARAAGELFF. CDR3 sequence (DNA): TGTGCCTGGAGTGTCTGGGCCAGGGCGGCCGGGGAGCTGTTTTTT.

This clonotype was seen ten or more times. This chain joins TRBV11-2 and TRBJ2-4, with 7 bases that match TRBD1. The CDR3 runs 15 residues. J gave up 0 bases and V 5 bases, and 4 bases lay outside the gene matches. Germline V CDR1 and CDR2: SGHAT, FQNNGV. CDR3 sequence: CASSVTGLAKNIQYF. The CDR3, as DNA: TGTGCCAGCAGCGTGACAGGGCTAGCCAAAAACATTCAGTACTTC.

This clonotype has a count of ten or more. This chain uses TRBV2 with TRBJ1-5, with 8 positions matching TRBD1. The CDR3 is 15 residues long. J gave up 6 bases and V 4 bases, and 8 bases lay outside the gene matches. Germline loops: CDR1 SNHLY, CDR2 FYNNEI. The CDR3 loop is CASSVGQVGGQPQHF. CDR3 nucleotide sequence: TGTGCCAGCAGTGTGGGACAGGTTGGGGGTCAGCCCCAGCATTTT. Supplemented by reference TRBV2 and TRBJ1-5, the full variable domain reads EPEVTQTPSHQVTQMGQEVILRCVPISNHLYFYWYRQILGQKVEFLVSFYNNEISEKSEIFDDQFSVERPDGSNFTLKIRSTKLEDSAMYFCASSVGQVGGQPQHFGDGTRLSIL.

The V and J genes are TRBV27 and TRBJ1-1, with 8 bases aligning to TRBD1. This CDR3 has 16 residues. Germline values: CDR1 MNHEY, CDR2 SMNVEV (reference sequence). J gave up 4 bases and V 3 bases, and 10 bases lay outside the gene matches. CDR3 coding DNA: TGTGCCAGCAGTTTGACGCAGGGGGCACGGAGCACTGAAGCTTTCTTT. Translating gives CASSLTQGARSTEAFF.

This clonotype appeared many times. The V call is TRBV20-1, the J call TRBJ2-7; TRBD2 aligns across 10 bases. CDR3 length: 14 residues. Germline V gene lookup returns CDR1 DFQATT and CDR2 SNEGSKA (reference sequence). V gave up 6 bases and J gave up 3 bases; unmatched junction bases: 8. The DNA of the CDR3 is TGCAGTGCCGACGGGACTAGCGACCGCTACGAGCAGTACTTC. This encodes CSADGTSDRYEQYF.

At least ten counts were recorded for this clonotype. The chain is built from TRBV5-1 and TRBJ1-1, with a weak D call TRBD1 (5 bases). The CDR3 is 14 residues long. V was clipped by 0 bases and J by 1 base, with 7 bases between them. The germline V gene has CDR1 SGHRS and CDR2 YFSETQ. CDR3 nucleotide sequence: TGCGCCAGCAGCTTGGGGGACGGGAACACTGAAGCTTTCTTT. Protein sequence: CASSLGDGNTEAFF. Supplemented by reference TRBV5-1 and TRBJ1-1, the full variable domain reads KAGVTQTPRYLIKTRGQQVTLSCSPISGHRSVSWYQQTPGQGLQFLFEYFSETQRNKGNFPGRFSGRQFSNSRSEMNVSTLELGDSALYLCASSLGDGNTEAFFGQGTRLTVV.

This clonotype was detected ten times or more. V gene TRBV2 combines with J gene TRBJ2-1; 14 bases align to TRBD2. The V segment lost 6 bases and the J segment 2 bases; nucleotides outside the gene matches: 12. CDR1 SNHLY and CDR2 FYNNEI come from the germline V gene. CDR3 length equals 19 residues. CDR3 sequence (DNA): TGTGCCAGCAGCGGACAGGGGACTAGCGGGAGAATTACCTACAATGAGCAGTTCTTC. Its protein is CASSGQGTSGRITYNEQFF.

This clonotype was counted a few times. Relative to the germline gene, one junction end is altered; a read error may explain this. The V and J genes are TRBV14 and TRBJ2-3, with TRBD2 identical over 10 bases. This CDR3 is built from 15 residues. Germline V gene sequence: CDR1 SGHDN, CDR2 FVKESK. This CDR3 reads CASRQAGGRGDTQYF. CDR3 sequence (DNA): TGTGCCAGCAGACAAGCGGGAGGGCGAGGAGATACGCAGTATTTT.

This chain links TRBV2 with TRBJ2-3; a weak D match, TRBD1 (5 bases). Germline lookup yields CDR1 SNHLY and CDR2 FYNNEI. V lost 8 bases and J lost 0, with 12 bases in between. CDR3 size: 14 residues. The CDR3 sequence is CASAGAGSTDTQYF. The CDR3 DNA reads as TGTGCCAGCGCTGGGGCCGGGAGCACAGATACGCAGTATTTT.

Concerning this clonotype itself: The junction shows a germline mismatch at one end, possibly a read error. The chain recombines TRBV20-1 with TRBJ2-7; 7 bases are shared with TRBD2. CDR1 and CDR2 from the germline V gene are DFQATT and SNEGSKA (reference sequence). The CDR3 loop spans 15 amino acids. The CDR3 region is CSASAAGVISDEQYF. For the CDR3, the DNA is TGCAGTGCTAGTGCGGCGGGAGTGATCTCCGACGAGCAGTACTTC.

The rearrangement links TRBV9 to TRBJ2-7; TRBD1 agrees at 9 bases. Germline assignment: CDR1 SGDLS and CDR2 YYNGEE. The CDR3 totals 15 residues. With V trimmed by 2 bases and J by 5 bases, 8 bases remained unmatched. The DNA for the CDR3 is TGTGCCAGCAGCGTCGACCGGGACAGGGTCCACGAGCAGTACTTC. This gives the protein CASSVDRDRVHEQYF.